The 23 T cell receptor beta chains listed next were all sequenced from one sample in a study of OX40 agonist ivuxolimab in advanced cancers. Assay: immunoSEQ multiplex PCR; the TCRdb copy retains only in-frame clones and omits some. The sample lists tens of thousands of clones; approximately 86% were seen once. Sequenced material: CD4+ or CD8+ T cells sorted from blood, taken in a trial of the OX40 agonist ivuxolimab. All receptors derive from an adult with an advanced solid tumor such as melanoma, head and neck, liver or kidney cancer.

V and J are TRBV29-1 and TRBJ2-7; 7 nucleotides align to TRBD1. The V gene end was trimmed by 7 bases and the J gene end by 5 bases; junction bases not matched to a gene: 8. There are 12 residues in the CDR3. CDR1 and CDR2 (germline): SQVTM, ANQGSEA. The CDR3 loop is CSALTGPHEQYF. The CDR3 nucleotides read TGCAGCGCTCTGACAGGGCCCCACGAGCAGTACTTC.

This clone appeared a single time. CDR3 in amino acids: CATSRVETQYF. In DNA form, the CDR3 reads TGTGCCACCAGCAGAGTGGAGACCCAGTACTTC. V gene TRBV15 combines with J gene TRBJ2-5, with no clear D. Per the germline V gene, CDR1 is LNHNV and CDR2 is YYDKDF (reference sequence). V was pared by 1 base and J by 5 bases, with 2 bases between. This CDR3 region has 11 residues.

The chain couples TRBV7-8 to TRBJ1-2, with 10 bases aligning to TRBD1. The CDR3 contains 15 residues. Germline CDR1 SGHVS, CDR2 FQNEAQ. Trimming took 4 bases from V and 8 from J; bases not matched to a gene: 10. Here the CDR3 reads CASSSDRGRVWGYTF. In DNA, the CDR3 is TGTGCCAGCAGCTCGGACAGGGGGAGGGTGTGGGGCTACACCTTC.

The rearrangement joins TRBV11-2 to TRBJ2-7; D perhaps matches TRBD2 (7 bases). The germline V and J ends were trimmed by 7 bases and 0 bases, with 16 bases remaining between them. The V gene's germline CDR1 is SGHAT and CDR2 FQNNGV. The CDR3 is made up of 15 amino acids. CDR3 protein: CASTYLADSSYEQYF. The CDR3 DNA reads TGTGCCAGCACCTATCTAGCGGACAGCTCCTACGAGCAGTACTTC.

The chain uses TRBV19 and TRBJ2-7; no definite D call. The CDR3 length is 14 residues. Trimming left V 4 bases short and J 0 bases short, with 10 bases between. Germline lookup yields CDR1 LNHDA and CDR2 SQIVND (reference sequence). CDR3: CASSTSRLSYEQYF. The DNA of the CDR3 is TGTGCCAGTAGTACGTCCAGGCTCTCCTACGAGCAGTACTTC. Based on the CDR3 plus reference TRBV19 and TRBJ2-7, the full variable domain is DGGITQSPKYLFRKEGQNVTLSCEQNLNHDAMYWYRQDPGQGLRLIYYSQIVNDFQKGDIAEGYSVSREKKESFPLTVTSAQKNPTAFYLCASSTSRLSYEQYFGPGTRLTVT.

The chain links TRBV11-1 to TRBJ2-5; a possible D gene is TRBD1 (5 bases). Germline assignment: CDR1 SGHAT and CDR2 FQDESV (reference sequence). CDR3 length: 12 residues. Trimming pared 5 bases from V and 6 bases from J, leaving 10 bases between. The CDR3 here is CASSQGAQTQYF. The CDR3 region has the DNA TGTGCCAGCAGCCAGGGCGCGCAGACCCAGTACTTC.

The sample holds a few counts of this clone. The chain has TRBV11-2 and TRBJ2-1; TRBD2 aligns across 9 bases. Germline lookup yields CDR1 SGHAT and CDR2 FQNNGV. This CDR3 is 16 amino acids long. V was pared by 4 bases and J by 4 bases, with 8 bases of the junction left unmatched. The CDR3 coding sequence is TGTGCCAGCAGCTGGGTAGCGGGAGCGGGTTACAATGAGCAGTTCTTC. Protein: CASSWVAGAGYNEQFF.

The V call is TRBV18, the J call TRBJ2-1; D is unresolved. Germline CDR1 reads KGHSH; CDR2 reads LQKENI. Trimming removed 6 bases from V and 0 bases from J, with 12 bases in between. The length of the CDR3 is 15 residues. The chain's CDR3 is CASSRRASSYNEQFF. CDR3 DNA: TGTGCCAGCTCCCGCCGGGCCAGCTCCTACAATGAGCAGTTCTTC.

The chain has TRBV7-2 and TRBJ2-3; 9 positions agree with TRBD2. Germline trimming cut 3 bases from V and 1 base from J; bases unmatched to any gene: 5. The CDR3 is made up of 16 amino acids. From germline, CDR1 is SGHTA and CDR2 FQGNSA. This chain's CDR3 is CASSFSGSGGTDTQYF. As DNA, the CDR3 is TGTGCCAGCAGCTTTAGCGGGAGCGGTGGCACAGATACGCAGTATTTT.

The rearrangement joins TRBV27 to TRBJ2-3; 7 nucleotides align to TRBD1. With 2 bases clipped from V and 6 bases from J, the junction kept 14 bases outside the gene matches. The CDR3 is 17 residues long. CDR1 MNHEY and CDR2 SMNVEV come from the germline V gene (reference sequence). The CDR3 DNA reads as TGTGCCAGCAGTTTAGGTTCTCTGACAGGGTTATTGGATACGCAGTATTTT. Translated, it gives CASSLGSLTGLLDTQYF.

The table lists this clone with a count of one. V gene TRBV2 combines with J gene TRBJ2-2; 10 bases are shared with TRBD2. J lost 4 bases, V lost 6 bases, and 5 bases had no gene match. This CDR3 spans 15 amino acids. Germline V CDR1 and CDR2: SNHLY, FYNNEI. DNA of the CDR3: TGTGCCAGCAGGTGGCTAGCGGGAGTCACCGGGGAGCTGTTTTTT. This encodes CASRWLAGVTGELFF.

The J gene is TRBJ1-2, the V gene TRBV29-1, with 9 bases matching TRBD1. V was clipped by 7 bases and J by 2 bases; unmatched bases: 2. The CDR3 loop spans 12 amino acids. From germline, CDR1 is SQVTM and CDR2 ANQGSEA. The CDR3 DNA follows: TGCAGCGGTACAGGGGGCAACTATGGCTACACCTTC. Protein: CSGTGGNYGYTF. Filled out from reference TRBV29-1 and TRBJ1-2, the complete variable domain reads SAVISQKPSRDICQRGTSLTIQCQVDSQVTMMFWYRQQPGQSLTLIATANQGSEATYESGFVIDKFPISRPNLTFSTLTVSNMSPEDSSIYLCSGTGGNYGYTFGSGTRLTVV.

In nucleotides, the CDR3 is TGTGCCAGCAGCCGGCGCGGGGGTGGGACCTACGAGCAGTACTTC. Translating it yields CASSRRGGGTYEQYF. This chain joins TRBV7-9 and TRBJ2-7, with 7 bases that match TRBD2. V shed 5 bases, J shed 2 bases, and the junction held 9 bases outside the gene matches. The CDR3 is 15 amino acids. Germline values: CDR1 SEHNR, CDR2 FQNEAQ (reference sequence).

The chain has TRBV7-9 and TRBJ2-3; 7 nucleotides agree with TRBD1. The CDR3 spans 15 residues. J gave up 2 bases and V 5 bases, and 7 bases lay outside the gene matches. Germline values: CDR1 SEHNR, CDR2 FQNEAQ (reference sequence). The CDR3 loop reads CASSLDRAVTDTQYF. As DNA, the CDR3 is TGTGCCAGCAGCCTCGACAGGGCCGTCACAGATACGCAGTATTTT.

V and J are TRBV28 and TRBJ1-3; TRBD1 aligns across 7 bases. J was trimmed by 0 bases and V by 5 bases; bases with no gene match: 1. There are 14 residues in the CDR3. The V gene's germline CDR1 is MDHEN and CDR2 SYDVKM. CDR3 sequence (DNA): TGTGCCAGCAGTCGGGACAGCTCTGGAAACACCATATATTTT. It translates to CASSRDSSGNTIYF.

The gene calls are TRBV15 and TRBJ2-1; a possible D gene is TRBD2 (5 bases). Trimming removed 8 bases from V and 7 bases from J, with 12 bases in between. CDR1 and CDR2 from the germline V gene are LNHNV and YYDKDF (reference sequence). The CDR3 is made up of 12 amino acids. The CDR3 region is CATGVRGNEQFF. The DNA of the CDR3 is TGTGCCACCGGGGTTCGGGGAAATGAGCAGTTCTTC.

The V gene is TRBV6-1, the J gene TRBJ2-7; D ambiguous. Trimming removed 3 bases at V and 8 bases at J, with 8 bases between. CDR1 is MNHNS and CDR2 is SASEGT in the germline V gene. This CDR3 is 11 amino acids long. CDR3 protein: CASSEAHQQYF. The CDR3 DNA is TGTGCCAGCAGTGAGGCTCACCAGCAGTACTTC.

V gene TRBV18 combines with J gene TRBJ2-1, with 12 bases matching TRBD2. Germline lookup yields CDR1 KGHSH and CDR2 LQKENI. The CDR3 has 15 amino acids. With 4 bases clipped from V and 9 bases from J, the junction kept 7 bases outside the gene matches. CDR3 nucleotides: TGTGCCAGCTCACTCTCTAGCGGGAGGGCCCCTGAGCAGTTCTTC. Residues: CASSLSSGRAPEQFF.

Only a few counts were recorded for this clone. The rearrangement links TRBV19 to TRBJ2-1; TRBD1 agrees at 10 bases. This CDR3 has 17 residues. Trimming took 5 bases from V and 3 from J; bases not matched to a gene: 10. Germline V CDR1 and CDR2: LNHDA, SQIVND (reference sequence). The CDR3 reads CASSADPGQGIYNEQFF. Written as DNA, the CDR3 is TGTGCCAGTAGTGCTGATCCGGGACAGGGGATCTACAATGAGCAGTTCTTC.

This clone was counted between two and nine times. V gene TRBV19 combines with J gene TRBJ1-1; 7 bases match TRBD1. This CDR3 comprises 13 residues. Trimming took 5 bases from V and 3 from J; bases not matched to a gene: 3. The germline CDR1 and CDR2 sequences are LNHDA and SQIVND (reference sequence). The CDR3 loop reads CASSSTGDTEAFF. In DNA form, the CDR3 reads TGTGCCAGTAGTTCTACAGGGGACACTGAAGCTTTCTTT.

The chain uses TRBV6-6 and TRBJ1-5; TRBD1 might be the D (5 bases). The CDR3 is made up of 13 amino acids. The V gene's germline CDR1 is MNHNY and CDR2 SVGAGI (reference sequence). Trimming removed 4 bases from V and 5 bases from J, with 9 bases in between. CDR3 sequence: CASSSGRDQPQHF. The CDR3 nucleotides are TGTGCCAGCAGTTCGGGGCGGGATCAGCCCCAGCATTTT.

This clone was seen only a few times. This rearrangement joins TRBV28 to TRBJ2-7, with TRBD2 matching over 11 bases. V lost 4 bases to trimming and J lost 2 bases; unmatched junction nucleotides: 7. The CDR3 runs to 16 residues. Germline V gives CDR1 MDHEN, CDR2 SYDVKM. In DNA, the CDR3 is TGTGCCAGCAGTTCCCCCCTAGCGGGAGGCGCCTACGAGCAGTACTTC. Translation gives CASSSPLAGGAYEQYF.

V gene TRBV27 combines with J gene TRBJ2-2, with D possibly being TRBD1 or TRBD2 (6 bases each). V shed 0 bases and J shed 0 bases, with 11 bases lying between them. Looked up from germline, CDR1 is MNHEY and CDR2 is SMNVEV (reference sequence). The CDR3 extends over 17 amino acids. The CDR3 is CASSLSDGGANTGELFF. CDR3 nucleotide sequence: TGTGCCAGCAGTTTATCGGACGGGGGCGCGAACACCGGGGAGCTGTTTTTT.